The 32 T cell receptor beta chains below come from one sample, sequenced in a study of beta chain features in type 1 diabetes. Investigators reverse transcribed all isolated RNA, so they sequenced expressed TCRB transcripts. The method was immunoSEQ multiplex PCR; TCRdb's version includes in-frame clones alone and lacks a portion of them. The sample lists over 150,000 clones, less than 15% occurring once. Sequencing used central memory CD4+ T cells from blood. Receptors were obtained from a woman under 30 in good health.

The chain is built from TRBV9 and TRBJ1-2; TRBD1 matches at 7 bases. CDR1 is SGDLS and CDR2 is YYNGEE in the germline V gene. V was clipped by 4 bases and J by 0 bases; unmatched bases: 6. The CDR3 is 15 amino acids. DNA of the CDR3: TGTGCCAGCAGCTCGGGACAGCCGACTAACTATGGCTACACCTTC. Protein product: CASSSGQPTNYGYTF. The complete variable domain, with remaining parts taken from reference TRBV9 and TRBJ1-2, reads DSGVTQTPKHLITATGQRVTLRCSPRSGDLSVYWYQQSLDQGLQFLIQYYNGEERAKGNILERFSAQQFPDLHSELNLSSLELGDSALYFCASSSGQPTNYGYTFGSGTRLTVV.

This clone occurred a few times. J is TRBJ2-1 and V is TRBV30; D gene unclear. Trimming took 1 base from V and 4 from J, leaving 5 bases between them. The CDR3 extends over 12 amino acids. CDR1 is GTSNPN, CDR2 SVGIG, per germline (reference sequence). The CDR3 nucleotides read TGTGCCTGGAGTGCCCAGTACAATGAGCAGTTCTTC. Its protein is CAWSAQYNEQFF.

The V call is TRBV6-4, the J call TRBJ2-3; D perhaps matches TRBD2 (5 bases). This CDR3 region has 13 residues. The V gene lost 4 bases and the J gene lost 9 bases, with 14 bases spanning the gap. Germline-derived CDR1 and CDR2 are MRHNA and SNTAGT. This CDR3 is CASSGSGSATQYF. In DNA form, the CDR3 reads TGTGCCAGCAGTGGATCGGGAAGCGCAACGCAGTATTTT.

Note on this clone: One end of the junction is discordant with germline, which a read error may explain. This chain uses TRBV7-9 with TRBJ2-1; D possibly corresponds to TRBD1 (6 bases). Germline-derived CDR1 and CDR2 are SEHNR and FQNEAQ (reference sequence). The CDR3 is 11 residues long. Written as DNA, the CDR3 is TGTGCCAGCAGCTTAGCCAGGGGCTCTCTCTTC. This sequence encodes CASSLARGSLF.

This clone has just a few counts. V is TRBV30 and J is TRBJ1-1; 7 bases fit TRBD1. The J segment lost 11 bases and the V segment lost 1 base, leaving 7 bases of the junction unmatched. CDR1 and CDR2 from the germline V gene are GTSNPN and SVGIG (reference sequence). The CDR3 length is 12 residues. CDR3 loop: CAWSDAQGLAFF. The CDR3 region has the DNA TGTGCCTGGAGTGACGCACAGGGGCTGGCTTTCTTT.

CDR3 loop: CASLGEVQAFF. In DNA form, the CDR3 reads TGTGCCAGCCTTGGAGAGGTTCAGGCTTTCTTT. J is TRBJ1-1 and V is TRBV2; D is ambiguous. Germline loops: CDR1 SNHLY, CDR2 FYNNEI. Between the trimmed V and J ends, which lost 8 bases and 11 bases, there was a span of 15 bases. The CDR3 runs to 11 residues.

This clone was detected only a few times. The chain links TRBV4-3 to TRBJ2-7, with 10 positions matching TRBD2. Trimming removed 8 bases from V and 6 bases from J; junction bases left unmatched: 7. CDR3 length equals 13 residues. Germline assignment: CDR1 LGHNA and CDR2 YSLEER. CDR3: CASSSSGGLEQYF. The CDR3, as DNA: TGCGCCAGCTCTTCTAGCGGGGGCCTCGAGCAGTACTTC.

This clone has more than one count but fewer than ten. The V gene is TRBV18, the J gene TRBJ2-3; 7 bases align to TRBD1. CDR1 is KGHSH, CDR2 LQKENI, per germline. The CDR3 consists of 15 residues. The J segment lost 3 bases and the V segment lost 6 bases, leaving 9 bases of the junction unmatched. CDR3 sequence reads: CASSHGQARTDTQYF. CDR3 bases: TGTGCCAGCTCCCACGGACAGGCGAGGACAGATACGCAGTATTTT.

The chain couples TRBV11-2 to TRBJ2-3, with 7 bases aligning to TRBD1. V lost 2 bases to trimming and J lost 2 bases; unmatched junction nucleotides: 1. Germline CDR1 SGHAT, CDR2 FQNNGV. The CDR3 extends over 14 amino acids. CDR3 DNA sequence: TGTGCCAGCAGCTTAAGGGGGCTCACAGATACGCAGTATTTT. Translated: CASSLRGLTDTQYF.

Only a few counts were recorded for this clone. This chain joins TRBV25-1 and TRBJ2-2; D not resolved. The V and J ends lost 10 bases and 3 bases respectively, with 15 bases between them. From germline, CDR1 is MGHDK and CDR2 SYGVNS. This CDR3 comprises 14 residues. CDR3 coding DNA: TGTGCCACCGAAATTGAACAGTACACCGGGGAGCTGTTTTTT. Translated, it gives CATEIEQYTGELFF. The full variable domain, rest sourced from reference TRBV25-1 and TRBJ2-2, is EADIYQTPRYLVIGTGKKITLECSQTMGHDKMYWYQQDPGMELHLIHYSYGVNSTEKGDLSSESTVSRIRTEHFPLTLESARPSHTSQYLCATEIEQYTGELFFGEGSRLTVL.

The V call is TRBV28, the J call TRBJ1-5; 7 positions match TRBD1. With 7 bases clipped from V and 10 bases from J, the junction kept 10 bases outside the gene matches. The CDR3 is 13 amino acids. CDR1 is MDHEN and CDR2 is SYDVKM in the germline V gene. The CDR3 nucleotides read TGTGCCAGCAAACGTCAGGGGGTCTATCCCCAGCATTTT. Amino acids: CASKRQGVYPQHF.

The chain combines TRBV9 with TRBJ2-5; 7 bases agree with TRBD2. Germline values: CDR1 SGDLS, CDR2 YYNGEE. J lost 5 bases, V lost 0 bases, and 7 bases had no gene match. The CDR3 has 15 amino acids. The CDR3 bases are TGTGCCAGCAGCGTAGTGGGGGGGGTTTCGGAGACCCAGTACTTC. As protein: CASSVVGGVSETQYF.

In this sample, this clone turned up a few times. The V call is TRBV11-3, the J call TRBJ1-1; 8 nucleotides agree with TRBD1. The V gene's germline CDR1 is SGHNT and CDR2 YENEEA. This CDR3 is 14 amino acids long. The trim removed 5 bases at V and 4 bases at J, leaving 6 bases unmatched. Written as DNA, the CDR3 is TGTGCCAGCAGCCCAGGGGGCAGGAGCACTGAAGCTTTCTTT. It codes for CASSPGGRSTEAFF. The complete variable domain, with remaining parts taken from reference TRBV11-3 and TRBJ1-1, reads EAGVVQSPRYKIIEKKQPVAFWCNPISGHNTLYWYLQNLGQGPELLIRYENEEAVDDSQLPKDRFSAERLKGVDSTLKIQPAELGDSAVYLCASSPGGRSTEAFFGQGTRLTVV.

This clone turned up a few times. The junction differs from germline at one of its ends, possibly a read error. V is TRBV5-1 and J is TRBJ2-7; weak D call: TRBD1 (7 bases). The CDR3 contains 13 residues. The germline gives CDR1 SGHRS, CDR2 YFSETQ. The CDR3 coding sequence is TGCGCCAGCACCAACCCGGACTTAGCGGACAGGCACTTC. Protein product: CASTNPDLADRHF.

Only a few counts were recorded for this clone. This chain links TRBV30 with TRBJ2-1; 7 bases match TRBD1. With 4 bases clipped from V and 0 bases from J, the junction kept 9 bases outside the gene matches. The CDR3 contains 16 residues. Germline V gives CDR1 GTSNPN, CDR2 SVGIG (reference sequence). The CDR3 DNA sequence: TGTGCCTGGATTTCCGGGACAGCTGTCTCCTACAATGAGCAGTTCTTC. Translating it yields CAWISGTAVSYNEQFF.

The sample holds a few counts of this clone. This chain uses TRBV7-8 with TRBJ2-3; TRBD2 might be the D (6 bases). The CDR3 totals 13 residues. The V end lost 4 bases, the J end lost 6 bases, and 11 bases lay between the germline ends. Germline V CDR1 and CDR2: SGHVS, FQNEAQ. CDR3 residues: CASSWTNADTQYF. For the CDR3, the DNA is TGTGCCAGCAGCTGGACTAATGCCGATACGCAGTATTTT.

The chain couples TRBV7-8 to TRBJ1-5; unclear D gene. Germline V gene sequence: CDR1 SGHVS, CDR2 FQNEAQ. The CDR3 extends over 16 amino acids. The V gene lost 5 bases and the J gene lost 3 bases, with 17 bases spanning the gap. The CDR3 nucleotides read TGTGCCAGCAGCCTTCAAGATCGAGAGTTCAATCAGCCCCAGCATTTT. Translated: CASSLQDREFNQPQHF.

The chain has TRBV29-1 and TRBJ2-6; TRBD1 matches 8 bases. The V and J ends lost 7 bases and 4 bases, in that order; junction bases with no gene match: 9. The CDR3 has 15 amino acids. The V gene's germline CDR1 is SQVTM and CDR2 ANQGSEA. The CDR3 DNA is TGCAGCGCCCGGACAGGGTCAACGGGGGCCAACGTCCTGACTTTC. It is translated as CSARTGSTGANVLTF.

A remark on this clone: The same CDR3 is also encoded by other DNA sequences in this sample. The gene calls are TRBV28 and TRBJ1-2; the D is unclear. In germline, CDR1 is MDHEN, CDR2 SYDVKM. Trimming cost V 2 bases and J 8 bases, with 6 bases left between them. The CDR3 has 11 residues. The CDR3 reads CASSLTRGYTF. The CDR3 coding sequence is TGTGCCAGCAGTTTAACGAGGGGCTACACCTTC.

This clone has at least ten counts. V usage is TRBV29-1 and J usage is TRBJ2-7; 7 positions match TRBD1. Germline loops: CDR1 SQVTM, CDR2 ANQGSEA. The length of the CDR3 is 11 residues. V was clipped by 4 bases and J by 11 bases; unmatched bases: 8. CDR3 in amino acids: CSVASSTGKYF. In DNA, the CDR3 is TGCAGCGTTGCGTCGTCGACAGGGAAGTACTTC.

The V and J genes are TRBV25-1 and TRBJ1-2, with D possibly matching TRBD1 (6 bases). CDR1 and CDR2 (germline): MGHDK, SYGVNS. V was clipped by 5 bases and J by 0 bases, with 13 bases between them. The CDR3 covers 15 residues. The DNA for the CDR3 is TGTGCCAGCAGTTTATCAGGGGCGGCTAACTATGGCTACACCTTC. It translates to CASSLSGAANYGYTF.

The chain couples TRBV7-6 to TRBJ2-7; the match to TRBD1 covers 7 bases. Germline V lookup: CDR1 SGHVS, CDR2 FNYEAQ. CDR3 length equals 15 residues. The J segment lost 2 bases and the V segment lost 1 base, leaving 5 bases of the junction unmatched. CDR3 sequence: CASSLDRGVAYEQYF. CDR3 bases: TGTGCCAGCAGCTTAGACAGGGGAGTGGCCTACGAGCAGTACTTC.

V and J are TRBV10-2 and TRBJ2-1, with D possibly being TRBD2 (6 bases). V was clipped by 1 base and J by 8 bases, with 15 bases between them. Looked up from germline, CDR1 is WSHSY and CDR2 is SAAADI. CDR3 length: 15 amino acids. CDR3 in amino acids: CASSEWRGSGYEQFF. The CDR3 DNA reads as TGCGCCAGCAGTGAGTGGAGGGGTTCGGGGTATGAGCAGTTCTTC.

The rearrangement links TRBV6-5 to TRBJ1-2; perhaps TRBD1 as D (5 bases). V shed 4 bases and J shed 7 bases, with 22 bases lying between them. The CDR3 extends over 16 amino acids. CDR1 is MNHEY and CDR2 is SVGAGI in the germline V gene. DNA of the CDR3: TGTGCCAGCAGTTTCGCGGATCAGGGATCCCTTCTTGGCTACACCTTC. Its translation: CASSFADQGSLLGYTF.

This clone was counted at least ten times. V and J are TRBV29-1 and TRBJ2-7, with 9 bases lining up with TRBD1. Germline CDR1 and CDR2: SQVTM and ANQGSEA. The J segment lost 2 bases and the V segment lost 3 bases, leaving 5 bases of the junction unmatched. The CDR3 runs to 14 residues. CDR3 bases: TGCAGCGTTGATTCAGGGACAGGGACCTACGAGCAGTACTTC. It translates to CSVDSGTGTYEQYF.

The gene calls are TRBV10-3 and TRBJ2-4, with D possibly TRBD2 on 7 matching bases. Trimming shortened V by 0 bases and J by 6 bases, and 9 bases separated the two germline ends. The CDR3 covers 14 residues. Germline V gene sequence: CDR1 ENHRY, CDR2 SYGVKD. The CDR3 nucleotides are TGTGCCATCAGTGAGTCGGGGGGGCTAAACATTCAGTACTTC. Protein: CAISESGGLNIQYF.

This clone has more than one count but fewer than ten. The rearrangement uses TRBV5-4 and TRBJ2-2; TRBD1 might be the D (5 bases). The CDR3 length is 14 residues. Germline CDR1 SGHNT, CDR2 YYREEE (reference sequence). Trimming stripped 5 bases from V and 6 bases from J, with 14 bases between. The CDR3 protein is CASSAQVSAGELFF. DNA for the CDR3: TGTGCCAGCAGTGCACAGGTCTCGGCCGGGGAGCTGTTTTTT.

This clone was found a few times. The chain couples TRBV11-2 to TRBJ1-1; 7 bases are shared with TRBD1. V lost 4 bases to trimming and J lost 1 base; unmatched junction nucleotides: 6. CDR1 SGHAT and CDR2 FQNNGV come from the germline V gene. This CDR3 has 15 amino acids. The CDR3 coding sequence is TGTGCCAGCAGCTGGGACAGATCTTCGAACACTGAAGCTTTCTTT. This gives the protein CASSWDRSSNTEAFF.

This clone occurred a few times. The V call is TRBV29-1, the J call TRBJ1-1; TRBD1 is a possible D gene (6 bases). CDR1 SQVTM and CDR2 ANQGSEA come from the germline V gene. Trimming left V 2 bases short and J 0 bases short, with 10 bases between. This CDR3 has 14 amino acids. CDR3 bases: TGCAGCGTTGAAACGGGACAAATGAACACTGAAGCTTTCTTT. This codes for CSVETGQMNTEAFF.

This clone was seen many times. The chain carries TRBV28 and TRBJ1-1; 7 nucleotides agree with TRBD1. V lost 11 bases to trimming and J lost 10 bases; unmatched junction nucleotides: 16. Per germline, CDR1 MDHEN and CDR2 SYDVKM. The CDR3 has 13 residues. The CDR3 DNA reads TGTGCCGGACTTAAGGACAGGTCTAGAGTAGCTTTCTTT. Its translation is CAGLKDRSRVAFF.

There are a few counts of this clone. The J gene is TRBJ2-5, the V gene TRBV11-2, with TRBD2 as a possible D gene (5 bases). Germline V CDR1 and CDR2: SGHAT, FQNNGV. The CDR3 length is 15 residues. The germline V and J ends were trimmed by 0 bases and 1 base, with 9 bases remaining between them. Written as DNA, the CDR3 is TGTGCCAGCAGCTTAGACAGGAGGCGCCAAGAGACCCAGTACTTC. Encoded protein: CASSLDRRRQETQYF.

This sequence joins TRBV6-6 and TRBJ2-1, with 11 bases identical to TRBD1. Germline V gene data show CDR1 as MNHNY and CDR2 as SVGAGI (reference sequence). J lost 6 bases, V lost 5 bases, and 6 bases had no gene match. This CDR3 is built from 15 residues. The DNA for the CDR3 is TGTGCCAGCAGTACGCGGGACAGGGGGAGCAATGAGCAGTTCTTC. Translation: CASSTRDRGSNEQFF.